The present entry profiles one T cell receptor (beta chain) with its context. The antigen is unknown. The study sequenced TCR beta in blood CD8+ and CD4+ T cells. V lost 0 bases to trimming and J lost 6 bases, with 7 bases between them. CDR3 size: 13 residues. Germline CDR1 and CDR2: MNHEY and SMNVEV (reference sequence). These data are taken from a study of CD8 T cells in Susac syndrome. Study results and limitations: The study's TCR sequencing and HLA analysis drew on a certain number of individuals. That number was acknowledged as relatively small.

When the RNA was reverse transcribed, random hexamers were used with an input of 0.5 to 1 ug. TCR beta CDR3 was amplified by immunoSEQ multiplex PCR. This amplification extended across 54 Vbeta and 13 Jbeta segments. TCRdb passed the immunoSEQ multiplex PCR reads through MiXCR, listing each CDR3 protein once. The profile shows about 180,000 distinct CDR3 sequences, roughly 95% of them singletons. This chain uses TRBV27 with TRBJ2-3; D not certain. The specimen sequenced was CD8+ T cells from PBMCs. This receptor was obtained from a human donor with multiple sclerosis. The CDR3 sequence is CASSLSQVDTQYF. The CDR3, as DNA: TGTGCCAGCAGTTTATCCCAGGTGGATACGCAGTATTTT.